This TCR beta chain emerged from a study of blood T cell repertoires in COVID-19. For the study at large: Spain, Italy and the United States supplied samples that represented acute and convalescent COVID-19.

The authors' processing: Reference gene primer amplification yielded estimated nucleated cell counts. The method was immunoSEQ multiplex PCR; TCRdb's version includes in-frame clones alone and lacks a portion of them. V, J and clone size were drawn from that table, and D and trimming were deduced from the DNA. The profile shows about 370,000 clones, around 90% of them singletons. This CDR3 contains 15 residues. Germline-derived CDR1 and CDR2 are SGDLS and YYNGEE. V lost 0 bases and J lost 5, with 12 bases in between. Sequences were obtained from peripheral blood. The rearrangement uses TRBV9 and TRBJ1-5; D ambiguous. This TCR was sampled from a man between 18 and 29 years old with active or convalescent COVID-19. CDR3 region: CASSVGSGTYQPQHF. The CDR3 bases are TGTGCCAGCAGCGTAGGGTCTGGCACGTATCAGCCCCAGCATTTT.